These 24 T cell receptor beta chains were sequenced from one sample in a study of Ad26.COV2.S vaccination and SARS-CoV-2 variants. Some clones are missing from TCRdb's copy, which holds only in-frame ones; the method was immunoSEQ multiplex PCR. The profile covers about 330,000 clones, with almost 90% appearing a single time and around 5.5% taken by the ten largest. Treatment: 19 received Ad26.COV2.S at low or high dose, single or two shots; 5 received placebo; per-sample allocation not given. Day 63 following the first vaccine or placebo injection was when the samples were taken. Sequencing used peripheral blood, obtained in a trial of Ad26.COV2.S vaccine versus placebo. These receptors all stem from a person aged 18 to 65 who received the Ad26.COV2.S COVID-19 vaccine or a placebo.

V usage is TRBV7-2 and J usage is TRBJ2-1; maybe TRBD2 (7 bases). This CDR3 has 14 residues. V gave up 4 bases and J gave up 8 bases, with 15 bases separating them. Germline CDR1 SGHTA, CDR2 FQGNSA. The CDR3 is CASSSGGGGDEQFF. The CDR3 DNA reads TGTGCCAGCAGCTCGGGGGGCGGGGGCGATGAGCAGTTCTTC.

The V call is TRBV4-2, the J call TRBJ2-5, with D possibly being TRBD1 (6 bases). Germline CDR1 reads LGHNA; CDR2 reads YNFKEQ. The CDR3 has 14 residues. V was shortened by 4 bases and J by 5 bases, with 14 bases between the two germline ends. In nucleotides, the CDR3 is TGTGCCAGCAGCCTGGGGACAAGTTCGGAGACCCAGTACTTC. Translating gives CASSLGTSSETQYF.

The J gene is TRBJ1-6, the V gene TRBV5-5; 8 bases are a match to TRBD1. The CDR3 runs 13 residues. The junction had 4 bases not matched to a gene; V was cut back by 4 bases and J by 10 bases. Germline assignment: CDR1 SGHKS and CDR2 YYEKEE (reference sequence). This CDR3 is CASSGQGQSPLHF. CDR3 in DNA: TGTGCCAGCAGCGGACAGGGTCAGTCACCCCTCCACTTT.

The chain is built from TRBV29-1 and TRBJ1-2; D not resolved. V was clipped by 1 base and J by 10 bases, with 7 bases between them. The CDR3 is 10 amino acids. CDR1 SQVTM and CDR2 ANQGSEA come from the germline V gene. The DNA for the CDR3 is TGCAGCGTTGAAGCTGGATCCTACACCTTC. Protein product: CSVEAGSYTF.

The V and J genes are TRBV7-2 and TRBJ2-1; 9 bases fit TRBD2. The V gene end was trimmed by 5 bases and the J gene end by 0 bases; junction bases not matched to a gene: 8. The CDR3 length is 17 residues. Germline CDR1 and CDR2: SGHTA and FQGNSA. CDR3: CASSLIAGVGSYNEQFF. The CDR3, as DNA: TGTGCCAGCAGCCTCATAGCGGGAGTGGGCTCCTACAATGAGCAGTTCTTC.

This clone was detected many times. The CDR3 region is CASSLVGWGNTEAFF. In nucleotides, the CDR3 is TGTGCCAGCAGCTTGGTAGGTTGGGGCAACACTGAAGCTTTCTTT. The V and J genes are TRBV5-4 and TRBJ1-1; TRBD1 might be the D (5 bases). Germline V gives CDR1 SGHNT, CDR2 YYREEE (reference sequence). The V and J ends lost 0 bases and 2 bases respectively, with 11 bases between them. The CDR3 totals 15 residues.

This clone was counted a single time. The chain uses TRBV3-1 (or the pseudogene TRBV3-2) and TRBJ2-1; TRBD2 aligns across 12 bases. This CDR3 spans 16 amino acids. Germline lookup yields CDR1 LGHDT and CDR2 YNNKEL (reference sequence). The trim removed 4 bases at V and 4 bases at J, leaving 5 bases unmatched. The CDR3 bases are TGTGCCAGCAGCCGACTAGCGGGAGTCTGGTACAATGAGCAGTTCTTC. Protein: CASSRLAGVWYNEQFF.

The chain uses TRBV7-2 and TRBJ2-1; 9 bases map to TRBD2. This CDR3 region has 16 residues. Germline CDR1 is SGHTA and CDR2 is FQGNSA. V lost 3 bases and J lost 0; bases outside the gene matches: 3. CDR3 amino acids: CASSFRAGGSYNEQFF. CDR3 DNA: TGTGCCAGCAGCTTCCGAGCGGGAGGCTCCTACAATGAGCAGTTCTTC.

The J gene is TRBJ2-1, the V gene TRBV2; perhaps TRBD2 as D (5 bases). V was cut by 7 bases and J by 4 bases, with 14 bases left in between. This CDR3 has 14 residues. Germline V gives CDR1 SNHLY, CDR2 FYNNEI. CDR3 in DNA: TGTGCCAGCAAACGGTACGGGGTTTACAATGAGCAGTTCTTC. Translation: CASKRYGVYNEQFF.

This chain's CDR3 is CASSLGTGTSGLGDEQFF. For the CDR3, the DNA is TGTGCCAGCAGCTTAGGTACGGGGACTAGCGGGCTAGGTGATGAGCAGTTCTTC. This chain joins TRBV11-3 and TRBJ2-1, with 12 bases lining up with TRBD2. Per the germline V gene, CDR1 is SGHNT and CDR2 is YENEEA. The CDR3 loop spans 18 amino acids. V lost 1 base and J lost 8; bases outside the gene matches: 12. The full variable domain, with the rest looked up from reference TRBV11-3 and TRBJ2-1, is EAGVVQSPRYKIIEKKQPVAFWCNPISGHNTLYWYLQNLGQGPELLIRYENEEAVDDSQLPKDRFSAERLKGVDSTLKIQPAELGDSAVYLCASSLGTGTSGLGDEQFFGPGTRLTVL.

The CDR3 DNA sequence: TGTGCCAGCAGCTCATGGACAGGAGCTAACTATGGCTACACCTTC. Its protein product is CASSSWTGANYGYTF. V is TRBV7-6 and J is TRBJ1-2, with TRBD1 matching over 7 bases. The V gene's germline CDR1 is SGHVS and CDR2 FNYEAQ. This CDR3 is built from 15 residues. J gave up 0 bases and V 4 bases, and 5 bases lay outside the gene matches.

This chain uses TRBV6-2 or TRBV6-3 with TRBJ2-7; D is undetermined. This CDR3 has 14 amino acids. Germline values: CDR1 MNHEY, CDR2 SVGEGT. Between the trimmed V and J ends, which lost 4 bases and 2 bases, there was a span of 12 bases. DNA for the CDR3: TGTGCCAGCAGTTTCGGGCAGGCAACCTACGAGCAGTACTTC. Amino acid sequence: CASSFGQATYEQYF.

The chain carries TRBV19 and TRBJ2-2, with 12 positions matching TRBD2. CDR3 length equals 18 residues. V shed 7 bases and J 1 base; nucleotides not matched to a gene: 10. Germline V CDR1 and CDR2: LNHDA, SQIVND (reference sequence). In DNA form, the CDR3 reads TGTGCCAGTACCTCTCGACTAGCGGGGGAGATGAACACCGGGGAGCTGTTTTTT. This gives the protein CASTSRLAGEMNTGELFF.

This rearrangement joins TRBV6-2 or TRBV6-3 to TRBJ2-7, with TRBD2 matching 7 bases. There are 18 residues in the CDR3. V dropped 7 bases and J dropped 1; count of bases not matched to a gene: 19. CDR1 MNHEY and CDR2 SVGEGT come from the germline V gene. The CDR3 DNA reads as TGTGCCAGCACTTATGGGAGGGTACATTTACACGGGTCCTACGAGCAGTACTTC. Translation gives CASTYGRVHLHGSYEQYF.

V is TRBV5-5 and J is TRBJ1-5, with 9 bases fitting TRBD1. This CDR3 has 17 residues. CDR1 and CDR2 from the germline V gene are SGHKS and YYEKEE (reference sequence). Trimming at V came to 4 bases and at J to 6 bases, leaving 14 bases not matched to a gene. The CDR3 coding sequence is TGTGCCAGCAGCGTAATCGGCGGACAGGGGTTGGTTCAGCCCCAGCATTTT. Translation gives CASSVIGGQGLVQPQHF.

This clone was seen a single time. The chain uses TRBV7-8 and TRBJ1-2, with D perhaps matching TRBD1 (6 bases). Between the trimmed V and J ends, which lost 1 base and 8 bases, there was a span of 17 bases. CDR1 and CDR2 (germline): SGHVS, FQNEAQ. There are 15 residues in the CDR3. The CDR3 DNA reads TGTGCCAGCAGCTTAGGATCGGGCAGGGGTTTAGGCTACACCTTC. Translating gives CASSLGSGRGLGYTF.

V gene TRBV3-1 (or the pseudogene TRBV3-2) combines with J gene TRBJ1-4; D possibly corresponds to TRBD1 (5 bases). V dropped 2 bases and J dropped 8 bases, with 27 bases sitting between them. CDR1 and CDR2 (germline): LGHDT, YNNKEL (reference sequence). The CDR3 spans 19 residues. CDR3 nucleotides: TGTGCCAGCAGCCAAATTCAAGGCGGAGGGGCGCGGGACTGGGAAAAACTGTTTTTT. As protein: CASSQIQGGGARDWEKLFF.

The gene calls are TRBV19 and TRBJ1-2; D perhaps matches TRBD1 (6 bases). CDR1 and CDR2 (germline): LNHDA, SQIVND (reference sequence). Trimming removed 5 bases from V and 7 bases from J, with 17 bases in between. The CDR3 has 14 residues. CDR3 coding DNA: TGTGCCAGTAGTGAACAGGGAGGTATTGGTGGCTACACCTTC. Protein: CASSEQGGIGGYTF. Based on the CDR3 plus reference TRBV19 and TRBJ1-2, the full variable domain is DGGITQSPKYLFRKEGQNVTLSCEQNLNHDAMYWYRQDPGQGLRLIYYSQIVNDFQKGDIAEGYSVSREKKESFPLTVTSAQKNPTAFYLCASSEQGGIGGYTFGSGTRLTVV.

The chain combines TRBV6-1 with TRBJ2-7, with 7 bases matching TRBD1. Germline CDR1 reads MNHNS; CDR2 reads SASEGT. The CDR3 extends over 15 amino acids. Trimming cost V 3 bases and J 4 bases; bases outside gene matches: 9. The CDR3 is CASSEGQPSNYEQYV. CDR3 in DNA: TGTGCCAGCAGTGAGGGACAGCCATCTAATTACGAGCAGTACGTC.

The J gene is TRBJ1-1, the V gene TRBV9; a weak D match, TRBD1 (6 bases). V gave up 3 bases and J gave up 3 bases, with 12 bases separating them. Germline assignment: CDR1 SGDLS and CDR2 YYNGEE. The CDR3 sequence is 14 residues long. The CDR3 protein is CASSEGGPYTEAFF. The CDR3 coding sequence is TGTGCCAGCAGCGAGGGGGGCCCGTACACTGAAGCTTTCTTT.

This CDR3 is CASSSSGEYNEQFF. CDR3 DNA: TGTGCCAGCAGCTCTTCGGGGGAGTATAATGAGCAGTTCTTC. This chain connects TRBV13 to TRBJ2-1, with D possibly matching TRBD2 (6 bases). The CDR3 spans 14 residues. Germline assignment: CDR1 PRHDT and CDR2 FYEKMQ (reference sequence). V gave up 4 bases and J gave up 7 bases, with 14 bases separating them.

The V and J genes are TRBV18 and TRBJ1-6; D is unclear. The CDR3 runs to 12 residues. Germline V gene data show CDR1 as KGHSH and CDR2 as LQKENI. V was trimmed by 2 bases and J by 8 bases, leaving 4 bases between them. In nucleotides, the CDR3 is TGTGCCAGCTCACCATCTGATTCACCCCTCCACTTT. It translates to CASSPSDSPLHF.

This chain joins TRBV28 and TRBJ1-4; D is uncertain. The CDR3 is 15 amino acids. Trimming removed 4 bases at V and 8 bases at J, with 17 bases between. The V gene's germline CDR1 is MDHEN and CDR2 SYDVKM. The CDR3 coding sequence is TGTGCCAGCAGTTCAGCTAGTTCGGGAGGAGAAAAACTGTTTTTT. Encoded protein: CASSSASSGGEKLFF.

The rearrangement uses TRBV3-1 (or the pseudogene TRBV3-2) and TRBJ1-6; D is ambiguous. V lost 4 bases and J lost 0, with 16 bases in between. Germline CDR1 LGHDT, CDR2 YNNKEL (reference sequence). CDR3 length equals 18 residues. DNA for the CDR3: TGTGCCAGCAGCCCCCGGCGGGCCGTTAGCTCCTATAATTCACCCCTCCACTTT. The encoded protein is CASSPRRAVSSYNSPLHF.